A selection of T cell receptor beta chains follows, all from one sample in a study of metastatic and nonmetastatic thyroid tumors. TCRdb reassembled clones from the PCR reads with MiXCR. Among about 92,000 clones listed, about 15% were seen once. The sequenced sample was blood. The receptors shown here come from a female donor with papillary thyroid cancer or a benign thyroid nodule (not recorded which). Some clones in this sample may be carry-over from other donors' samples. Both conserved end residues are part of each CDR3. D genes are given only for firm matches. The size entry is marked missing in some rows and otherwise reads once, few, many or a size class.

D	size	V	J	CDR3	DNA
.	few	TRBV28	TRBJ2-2	CASSPCGGDSGELFF	TGTGCCAGCAGCCCTTGTGGGGGCGACTCCGGGGAGCTGTTTTTT
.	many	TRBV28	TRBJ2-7	CASIQQTGSSYEQYF	TGTGCCAGCATCCAGCAGACGGGGAGCTCCTACGAGCAGTACTTC
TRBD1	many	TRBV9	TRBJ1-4	CASSVGTGGSFGEKLFF	TGTGCCAGCAGCGTCGGGACAGGGGGCAGCTTTGGGGAAAAACTGTTTTTT
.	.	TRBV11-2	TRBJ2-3	CASSLWERTESTDTQYF	TGTGCCAGCAGCTTATGGGAAAGGACAGAGAGCACAGATACGCAGTATTTT
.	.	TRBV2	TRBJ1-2	CASTQGWYGYTF	TGTGCCAGCACCCAGGGCTGGTATGGCTACACCTTC
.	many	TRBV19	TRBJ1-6	CASTGAGVAPLHF	TGTGCCAGTACCGGGGCAGGTGTCGCACCCCTCCACTTT
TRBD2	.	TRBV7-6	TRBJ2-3	CVSSVSGWATDTQYF	TGTGTCAGCAGCGTTAGCGGGTGGGCCACAGATACGCAGTATTTT
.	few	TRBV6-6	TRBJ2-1	CASSYSKNSVVEQFF	TGTGCCAGCAGTTACTCGAAGAATAGCGTGGTGGAGCAGTTCTTC
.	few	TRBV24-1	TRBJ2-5	CATSDLPWGGLDFTQETQYF	TGTGCCACCAGTGATCTCCCGTGGGGGGGGCTGGACTTCACCCAAGAGACCCAGTACTTC
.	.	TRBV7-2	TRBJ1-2	CASSLSGEGRVYTF	TGTGCCAGCAGCTTATCAGGGGAGGGTCGTGTCTACACCTTC
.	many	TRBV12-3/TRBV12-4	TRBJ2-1	CASSFESSYNEQFF	TGTGCCAGCAGTTTTGAAAGCTCCTACAATGAGCAGTTCTTC
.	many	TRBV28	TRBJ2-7	CASSSATAISYEQYF	TGTGCCAGCAGCTCCGCGACAGCGATATCCTACGAGCAGTACTTC
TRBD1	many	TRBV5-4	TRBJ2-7	CASSLSGTDSHEQYF	TGTGCCAGCAGCCTGTCCGGGACAGATTCCCACGAGCAGTACTTC
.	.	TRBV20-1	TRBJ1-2	CSATDEVHSNYGYTF	TGCAGTGCGACGGACGAGGTTCACTCTAACTATGGCTACACCTTC
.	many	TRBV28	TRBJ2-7	CASSPADYEQYF	TGTGCCAGCAGCCCCGCTGACTACGAGCAGTACTTC
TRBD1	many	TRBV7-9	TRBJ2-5	CASSLGGQGATGTQYF	TGTGCCAGCAGCTTAGGGGGACAGGGGGCGACGGGGACCCAGTACTTC
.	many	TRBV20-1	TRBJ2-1	CSARGPTNEQFF	TGCAGTGCTAGAGGACCCACCAATGAGCAGTTCTTC
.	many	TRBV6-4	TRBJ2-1	CASSLGGGPHNEQFF	TGTGCCAGCAGTTTGGGGGGGGGGCCTCACAACGAGCAGTTCTTC
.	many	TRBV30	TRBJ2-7	CAWGQRSYEQYF	TGTGCCTGGGGCCAGAGGAGCTACGAGCAGTACTTC
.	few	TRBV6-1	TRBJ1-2	CASSERKNYGYTF	TGTGCCAGCAGTGAACGGAAAAACTATGGCTACACCTTC
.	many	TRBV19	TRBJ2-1	CASTSGSTEQFF	TGTGCCAGTACGTCAGGGTCCACTGAGCAGTTCTTC
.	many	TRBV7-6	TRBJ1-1	CASSFGRVTEAFF	TGTGCCAGCAGCTTCGGCAGGGTCACTGAAGCTTTCTTT
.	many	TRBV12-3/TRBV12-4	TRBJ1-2	CASTRDRYGYTF	TGTGCCAGCACCCGGGACCGCTATGGCTACACCTTC
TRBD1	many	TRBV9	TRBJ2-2	CASSLRVGQGLSGELFF	TGTGCCAGCAGCCTGCGAGTGGGACAGGGTCTTAGCGGGGAGCTGTTTTTT
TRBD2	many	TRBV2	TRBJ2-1	CASTLTSGGTNNEQFF	TGTGCCAGCACCCTGACTAGCGGGGGGACCAACAATGAGCAGTTCTTC
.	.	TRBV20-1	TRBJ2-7	CSASSGTPSPDHYF	TGCAGTGCTAGCTCTGGGACCCCCTCTCCCGATCATTACTTC
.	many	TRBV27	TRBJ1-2	CASSLRAGYGYTF	TGTGCCAGCAGCCTCCGCGCAGGGTATGGCTACACCTTC
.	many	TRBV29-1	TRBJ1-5	CSVADGDSNQPQHF	TGCAGCGTTGCTGATGGGGATAGCAATCAGCCCCAGCATTTT
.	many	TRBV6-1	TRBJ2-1	CASSNGGSYNEQFF	TGTGCCAGCAGTAATGGGGGGTCCTACAATGAGCAGTTCTTC
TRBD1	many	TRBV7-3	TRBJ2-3	CASSLEGTGEDTQYF	TGTGCCAGCAGCTTAGAAGGGACAGGGGAAGATACGCAGTATTTT
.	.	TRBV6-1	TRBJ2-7	CASGRSPEQYF	TGTGCCAGCGGGCGGTCACCCGAGCAGTACTTC
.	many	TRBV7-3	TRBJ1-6	CASSETGRNSPLHF	TGTGCCAGCAGCGAGACGGGGCGGAATTCACCCCTCCACTTT
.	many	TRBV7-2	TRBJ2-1	CASSLFWAGAGNEQFF	TGTGCCAGCAGCTTATTTTGGGCGGGGGCTGGAAATGAGCAGTTCTTC
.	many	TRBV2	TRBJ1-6	CASSEAKDNSPLHF	TGTGCCAGCAGTGAGGCTAAGGATAATTCACCCCTCCACTTT
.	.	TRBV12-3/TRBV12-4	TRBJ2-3	CASSPPWAIVSTDTQYF	TGTGCCAGCAGTCCTCCATGGGCTATCGTCTCCACAGATACGCAGTATTTT
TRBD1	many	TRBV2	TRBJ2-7	CASSGTATYEQYF	TGTGCCAGCAGCGGGACAGCTACTTACGAGCAGTACTTC
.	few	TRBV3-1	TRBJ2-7	CASSPLDTMHLEQYF	TGTGCCAGCAGCCCTCTGGACACCATGCACCTGGAGCAGTACTTC
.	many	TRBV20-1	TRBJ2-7	CSARGYRVLYEQYF	TGCAGTGCTAGAGGTTACAGGGTCTTATACGAGCAGTACTTC
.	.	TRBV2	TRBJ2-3	CASSGRDWMPSGKDTQYF	TGTGCCAGCAGTGGGCGGGACTGGATGCCCAGTGGCAAAGATACGCAGTATTTT
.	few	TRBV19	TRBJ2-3	CASSIGSSTDTQYF	TGTGCCAGTAGTATAGGATCATCCACAGATACGCAGTATTTT
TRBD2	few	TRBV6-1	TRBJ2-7	CASSGTSGGYEHYF	TGTGCCAGCAGTGGGACTAGCGGTGGATACGAGCATTACTTC
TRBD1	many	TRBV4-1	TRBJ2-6	CASSQDPVNRGRTGANVLTF	TGCGCCAGCAGCCAAGATCCGGTCAACAGGGGGCGGACTGGGGCCAACGTCCTGACTTTC
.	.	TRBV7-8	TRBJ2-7	CASSQFPVARAEQYF	TGTGCCAGCAGCCAATTTCCGGTGGCGCGGGCCGAGCAGTACTTC
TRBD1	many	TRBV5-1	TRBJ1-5	CASSPGTGGNQPQHF	TGCGCCAGCAGCCCTGGGACAGGGGGCAATCAGCCCCAGCATTTT
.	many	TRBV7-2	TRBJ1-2	CASSSRMTNYGYTF	TGTGCCAGCAGCTCACGGATGACTAACTATGGCTACACCTTC